This T cell receptor (beta chain) was captured in a study of blood T cell repertoires in COVID-19. Participants had their cohort set by participant-reported clinical history. Clones were sequenced by immunoSEQ multiplex PCR, and TCRdb holds only the in-frame ones, with some missing. The table lists approximately 260,000 clones, 84% of them singletons. The CDR3 covers 15 residues. Trimming at V came to 4 bases and at J to 2 bases, leaving 6 bases not matched to a gene. Germline V gene data show CDR1 as SGHRS and CDR2 as YFSETQ. This clonotype was obtained from a man aged 25 to 45 with acute COVID-19. The sequenced sample consisted of PBMCs or T cells enriched from blood (not recorded which). The chain combines TRBV5-1 with TRBJ1-1, with 9 bases matching TRBD1. The CDR3 bases are TGCGCCAGCAGCGGTGGGACAGGGAAAAACACTGAAGCTTTCTTT. Translation: CASSGGTGKNTEAFF.